One and the same sample provided the 8 T cell receptor beta chains below, sequenced in a study of blood T cells in healthy people across ages. A second PCR of about 7 to 11 cycles used a sample-barcoded 5' primer and a J-beta primer mix. TCRdb itself ran the 5' RACE reads through MiXCR, one entry per CDR3 protein. The sample shows 780,000 or so distinct CDR3 sequences, 25% of them seen only once. These data also formed part of another study, on T cells of mothers and their children.

Sequencing used blood. The receptors stem from a boy between 10 and 17 years old in good health.

This clonotype was found a few times. The chain links TRBV7-2 to TRBJ1-6, with a tentative D call TRBD1 (5 bases). There are 15 residues in the CDR3. From germline, CDR1 is SGHTA and CDR2 FQGNSA. Trimming left V 2 bases short and J 10 bases short, with 15 bases between. As DNA, the CDR3 is TGTGCCAGCAGCTTAACCAGAGGGGCAGGCTCACCCCTCCACTTT. Translation: CASSLTRGAGSPLHF.

There are a few counts of this clonotype. The rearrangement joins TRBV7-6 to TRBJ2-5, with unresolved D. CDR1 is SGHVS, CDR2 FNYEAQ, per germline. The CDR3 loop spans 13 amino acids. V dropped 4 bases and J dropped 5 bases, with 11 bases sitting between them. This chain's CDR3 is CASSSPKAETQYF. In DNA, the CDR3 is TGTGCCAGCAGCTCACCGAAAGCGGAGACCCAGTACTTC.

The genes are TRBV29-1 and TRBJ2-7, with 8 bases lining up with TRBD2. Trimming cost V 4 bases and J 2 bases; bases outside gene matches: 4. Looked up from germline, CDR1 is SQVTM and CDR2 is ANQGSEA. This CDR3 contains 13 residues. The CDR3 bases are TGCAGCGTTGCCGGACTAGCTACCTACGAGCAGTACTTC. As protein: CSVAGLATYEQYF.

This clonotype was counted only a few times. V gene TRBV20-1 combines with J gene TRBJ2-3; TRBD1 agrees at 8 bases. Losses at the gene ends were 5 bases for V and 6 bases for J; bases not matched to a gene: 10. Looked up from germline, CDR1 is DFQATT and CDR2 is SNEGSKA (reference sequence). This CDR3 has 14 residues. The CDR3 DNA sequence: TGCAGTGCTCCCTACAGACAGGGGCGGGATACGCAGTATTTT. It codes for CSAPYRQGRDTQYF.

The genes are TRBV11-1 and TRBJ2-5; D not certain. The CDR3 contains 15 residues. The V gene's germline CDR1 is SGHAT and CDR2 FQDESV (reference sequence). Trimming cost V 4 bases and J 3 bases, with 15 bases left between them. CDR3 in DNA: TGTGCCAGCAGCTACCGGGTAACTCTAGAAGAGACCCAGTACTTC. Its protein product is CASSYRVTLEETQYF.

In the case of this clonotype: This may be a read error, as it is one base from a much larger clone. The rearrangement uses TRBV10-3 and TRBJ2-1; D may be TRBD2 (6 bases). The J call is doubtful: the DNA matches TRBJ2-5 better. The CDR3 extends over 16 amino acids. Germline CDR1 and CDR2: ENHRY and SYGVKD. CDR3 coding DNA: TGTGCCACCAGTGGAGGGACTCTTGGGGCAGGCGAGACCCAGTACTTC. Translating gives CATSGGTLGAGETQYF.

The chain recombines TRBV7-3 with TRBJ2-3; perhaps TRBD1 as D (7 bases). Germline lookup yields CDR1 SGHTA and CDR2 FQGTGA. This CDR3 is built from 17 residues. Trimming shortened V by 1 base and J by 4 bases, and 18 bases separated the two germline ends. CDR3 sequence reads: CASSLKGAGWEADTQYF. In DNA, the CDR3 is TGTGCCAGCAGCTTAAAGGGGGCGGGGTGGGAGGCAGATACGCAGTATTTT.

This clonotype was seen ten or more times. The chain combines TRBV7-2 with TRBJ2-3; 8 bases agree with TRBD1. Germline V gene lookup returns CDR1 SGHTA and CDR2 FQGNSA. J lost 1 base, V lost 1 base, and 4 bases had no gene match. The CDR3 sequence is 16 residues long. The CDR3 loop reads CASSLDRGLGTDTQYF. The CDR3 DNA is TGTGCCAGCAGCTTAGACAGGGGGTTGGGCACAGATACGCAGTATTTT. Full variable domain (outside the CDR3, taken from reference TRBV7-2 and TRBJ2-3): GAGVSQSPSNKVTEKGKDVELRCDPISGHTALYWYRQSLGQGLEFLIYFQGNSAPDKSGLPSDRFSAERTGGSVSTLTIQRTQQEDSAVYLCASSLDRGLGTDTQYFGPGTRLTVL.